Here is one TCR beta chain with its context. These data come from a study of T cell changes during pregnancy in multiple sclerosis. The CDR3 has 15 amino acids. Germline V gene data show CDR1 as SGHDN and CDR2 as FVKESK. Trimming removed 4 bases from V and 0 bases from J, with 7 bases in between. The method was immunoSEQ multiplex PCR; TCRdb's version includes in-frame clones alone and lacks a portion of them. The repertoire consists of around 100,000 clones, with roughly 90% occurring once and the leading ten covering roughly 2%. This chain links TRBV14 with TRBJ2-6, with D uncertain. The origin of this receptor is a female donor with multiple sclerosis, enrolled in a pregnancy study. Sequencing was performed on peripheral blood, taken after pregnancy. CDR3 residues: CASSPLSSGANVLTF. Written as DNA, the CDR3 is TGTGCCAGCAGCCCTCTTTCCTCTGGGGCCAACGTCCTGACTTTC.